This record looks at one TCR beta chain sequence and its context. No antigen is known for it. V was pared by 5 bases and J by 2 bases, with 14 bases between. The CDR3 is made up of 15 amino acids. Per the germline V gene, CDR1 is SGHTA and CDR2 is FQGNSA. TCR beta sequencing was performed on blood CD8+ and CD4+ T cells. FACS was used to enrich TEMRA cells, whereas the CD8+ and CD4+ T cells were obtained by negative isolation. The source of the sample is a study of CD8 T cells in Susac syndrome. Findings and limits, study-wide: It was acknowledged in the study that the number of individuals who were included in its TCR sequencing and HLA analysis was relatively small.

cDNA came from approximately 0.5 to 1 ug RNA primed by random hexamers. It was immunoSEQ multiplex PCR that amplified TCR beta CDR3 across 54 Vbeta and 13 Jbeta. TCRdb passed the immunoSEQ multiplex PCR reads through MiXCR, listing each CDR3 protein once. The top ten clones hold 0.15% of a sample with about 150,000 distinct CDR3 sequences, 95% to 96% of them seen once. This receptor was taken from a human donor with multiple sclerosis. Material: CD8+ T cells from PBMCs. This chain connects TRBV7-2 to TRBJ2-3, with a tentative D call TRBD2 (6 bases). The CDR3 protein is CASSRNLAPTDTQYF. The DNA of the CDR3 is TGTGCCAGCAGCCGAAACCTAGCGCCCACAGATACGCAGTATTTT.